The rows below give T cell receptor beta chains drawn from one sample of a study of sequential checkpoint blockade in melanoma. Clones were sequenced by immunoSEQ multiplex PCR, and TCRdb holds only the in-frame ones, with some missing. The profile covers about 3,400 clones, with around a fifth appearing a single time and about 7.6% taken by the ten largest. The input for sequencing was tumor tissue (inferred from file names), taken from a patient given nivolumab and ipilimumab in sequence. These receptors originate from a human donor with melanoma. Each CDR3 is given with its conserved first and last residue. Fields, in order: D gene, J gene, clone size, V gene, CDR3 DNA, CDR3 protein. D genes are given only for firm matches. The size field is filled for only some rows; it gives once, few, many or a size class.

D: -
J: TRBJ1-1
size: few
V: TRBV12-5
DNA: TGTGCTAGTGGGTCCGGAGGGGCGGGTGAAGCTTTCTTT
CDR3: CASGSGGAGEAFF

D: -
J: TRBJ2-5
size: -
V: TRBV19
DNA: TGTGCCACCTACACCCTCGAGACCCAGTACTTC
CDR3: CATYTLETQYF

D: -
J: TRBJ1-5
size: -
V: TRBV19
DNA: TGTGCCAGTAGTACCCGGGCCAAAAGAGGCAATCAGCCCCAGCATTTT
CDR3: CASSTRAKRGNQPQHF

D: -
J: TRBJ1-1
size: few
V: TRBV30
DNA: TGTGCCTGGAGTAACCCCCCGGGACCAGGAGCCCACACTGAAGCTTTCTTT
CDR3: CAWSNPPGPGAHTEAFF

D: TRBD1
J: TRBJ2-5
size: medium-sized
V: TRBV11-3
DNA: TGTGCCAGCAGCTCAGGAGACAGGGACCAAGAGACCCAGTACTTC
CDR3: CASSSGDRDQETQYF

D: TRBD2
J: TRBJ2-5
size: medium-sized
V: TRBV11-3
DNA: TGTGCCAGCAGCTTACGGGGTAGCGGGGTTGAGACCCAGTACTTC
CDR3: CASSLRGSGVETQYF

D: -
J: TRBJ1-1
size: medium-sized
V: TRBV9
DNA: TGTGCCAGCAGCGTAGGGCCTGTCATTTCTGAAGCTTTCTTT
CDR3: CASSVGPVISEAFF

D: -
J: TRBJ1-4
size: medium-sized
V: TRBV11-3
DNA: TGTGCCAGCAGCTCCGGGCCATCACCCGATGAAGGAAAACTGTTTTTT
CDR3: CASSSGPSPDEGKLFF

D: TRBD2
J: TRBJ2-7
size: medium-sized
V: TRBV11-3
DNA: TGTGCCAGCAGCCCACGGGGAGGGAATCCCTACGAGCAGTACTTC
CDR3: CASSPRGGNPYEQYF

D: TRBD1
J: TRBJ2-1
size: -
V: TRBV30
DNA: TGTGCCTGGGGGACAGGGAGGAACGAGCAGTTCTTC
CDR3: CAWGTGRNEQFF

D: -
J: TRBJ1-5
size: medium-sized
V: TRBV11-3
DNA: TGTGCCAGCAGCTTCGGAGTTGACGGTCAGCCCCAGCATTTT
CDR3: CASSFGVDGQPQHF

D: -
J: TRBJ2-1
size: few
V: TRBV30
DNA: TGTGCCTGGAGTGTGGGGATTTGGGACAATGAGCAGTTCTTC
CDR3: CAWSVGIWDNEQFF

D: -
J: TRBJ1-2
size: few
V: TRBV11-3
DNA: TGTGCCAGCAGCCGCTTAGATCAGGGAGTCTATGGCTACACCTTC
CDR3: CASSRLDQGVYGYTF

D: -
J: TRBJ2-7
size: -
V: TRBV29-1
DNA: TGCAGCGTGGGGGGCAGAGTCAACTCCTACGAGCAGTACTTC
CDR3: CSVGGRVNSYEQYF

D: -
J: TRBJ2-2
size: -
V: TRBV12-1
DNA: TGTGCCAGCACCCCTGACCTGGACAGGGGGCCAGGAGCCGGGGAGCTGTTTTTT
CDR3: CASTPDLDRGPGAGELFF

D: -
J: TRBJ1-1
size: -
V: TRBV29-1
DNA: TGCAGCTTCGGGCGGGGGTCGGACACTGAAGCTTTCTTT
CDR3: CSFGRGSDTEAFF

D: -
J: TRBJ1-1
size: -
V: TRBV6-8
DNA: TGTGCCATCTCTCGGAAGAACCGGTCTCGAAACACTGAAGCTTTCTTT
CDR3: CAISRKNRSRNTEAFF

D: -
J: TRBJ1-5
size: few
V: TRBV6-8
DNA: TGTGCCAGCAGTATGACAGTTATGAGCAATCAGCCCCAGCATTTT
CDR3: CASSMTVMSNQPQHF

D: TRBD2
J: TRBJ2-1
size: -
V: TRBV19
DNA: TGTGCCAAACCTAGCGGGGAGGACTCCTACAATGAGCAGTTCTTC
CDR3: CAKPSGEDSYNEQFF

D: TRBD1
J: TRBJ2-7
size: few
V: TRBV18
DNA: TGTGCCAGCTCACCACGTGGACAGGGTTACGAGCAGTACTTC
CDR3: CASSPRGQGYEQYF

D: TRBD2
J: TRBJ2-1
size: few
V: TRBV6-8
DNA: TGTGCCAGCAGAGCCCTTGCGACTAGCGGGGGGTACAATGAGCAGTTCTTC
CDR3: CASRALATSGGYNEQFF

D: TRBD2
J: TRBJ2-5
size: many
V: TRBV11-3
DNA: TGTGCCAGCAGCACTCGAGCGGGGGGAACCAGTGAGACCCAGTACTTC
CDR3: CASSTRAGGTSETQYF

D: -
J: TRBJ1-4
size: few
V: TRBV23-1
DNA: TGCGCCAGCAGCCAAGATCCCGAGACAGTCTACCGAAAACTGTTTTTT
CDR3: CASSQDPETVYRKLFF

D: -
J: TRBJ1-4
size: medium-sized
V: TRBV11-3
DNA: TGTGCCAGCAGCTTAAGAGGACGGGGTGAAAAACTGTTTTTT
CDR3: CASSLRGRGEKLFF

D: -
J: TRBJ1-1
size: -
V: TRBV29-1
DNA: TGCAGCGTTGGGACATTTGACACTGAAGCTTTCTTT
CDR3: CSVGTFDTEAFF

D: -
J: TRBJ2-7
size: few
V: TRBV6-8
DNA: TGTGCCAGCAGGCTGCGGGGTAGGTCCTACGAGCAGTACTTC
CDR3: CASRLRGRSYEQYF